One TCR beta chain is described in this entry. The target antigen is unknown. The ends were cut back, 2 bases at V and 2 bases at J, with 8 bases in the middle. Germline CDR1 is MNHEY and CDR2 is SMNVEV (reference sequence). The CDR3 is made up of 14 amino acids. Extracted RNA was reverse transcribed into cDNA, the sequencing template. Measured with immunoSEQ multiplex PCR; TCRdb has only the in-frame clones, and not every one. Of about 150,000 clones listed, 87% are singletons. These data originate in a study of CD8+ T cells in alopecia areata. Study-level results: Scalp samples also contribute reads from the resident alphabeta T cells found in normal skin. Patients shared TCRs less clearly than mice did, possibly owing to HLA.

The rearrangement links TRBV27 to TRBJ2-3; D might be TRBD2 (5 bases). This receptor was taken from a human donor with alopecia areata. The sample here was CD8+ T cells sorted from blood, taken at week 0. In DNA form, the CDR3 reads TGTGCCAGCAGTTTACCAGCGGACACAGATACGCAGTATTTT. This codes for CASSLPADTDTQYF.